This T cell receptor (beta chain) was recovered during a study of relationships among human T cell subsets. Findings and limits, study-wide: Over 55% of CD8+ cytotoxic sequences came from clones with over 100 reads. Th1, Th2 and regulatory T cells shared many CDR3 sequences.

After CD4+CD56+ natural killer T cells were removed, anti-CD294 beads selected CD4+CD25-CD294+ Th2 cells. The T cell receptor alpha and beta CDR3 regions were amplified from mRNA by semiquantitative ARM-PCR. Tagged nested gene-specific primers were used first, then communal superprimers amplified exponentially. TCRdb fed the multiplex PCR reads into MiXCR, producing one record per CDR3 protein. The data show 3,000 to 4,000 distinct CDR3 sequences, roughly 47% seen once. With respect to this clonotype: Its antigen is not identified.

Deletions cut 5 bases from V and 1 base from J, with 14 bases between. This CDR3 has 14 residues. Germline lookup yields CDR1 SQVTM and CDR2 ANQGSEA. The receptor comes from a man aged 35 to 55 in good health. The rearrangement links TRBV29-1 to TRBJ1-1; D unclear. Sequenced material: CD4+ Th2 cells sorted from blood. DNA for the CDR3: TGCAGCGTTTTCTTCAACAGACAGAACACTGAAGCTTTCTTT. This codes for CSVFFNRQNTEAFF.